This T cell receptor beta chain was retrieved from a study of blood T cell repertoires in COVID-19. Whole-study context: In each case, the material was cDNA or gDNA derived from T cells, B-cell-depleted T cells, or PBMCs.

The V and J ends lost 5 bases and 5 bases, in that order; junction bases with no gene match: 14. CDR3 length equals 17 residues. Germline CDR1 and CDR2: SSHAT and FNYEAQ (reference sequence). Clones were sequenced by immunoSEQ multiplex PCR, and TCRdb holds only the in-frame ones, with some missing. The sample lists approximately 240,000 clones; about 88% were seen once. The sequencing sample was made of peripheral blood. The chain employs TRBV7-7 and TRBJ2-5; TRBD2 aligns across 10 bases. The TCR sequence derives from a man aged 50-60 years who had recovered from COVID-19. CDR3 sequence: CASSVSDASGRRETQYF. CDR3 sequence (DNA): TGTGCCAGCAGCGTATCAGACGCTAGCGGGAGACGGGAGACCCAGTACTTC.